The next 12 T cell receptor beta chains were all read from a single sample in a study of cytomegalovirus exposure and HLA in healthy donors. Primers included in the PCR were 60 Vbeta and 13 Jbeta primers. Produced via immunoSEQ multiplex PCR; TCRdb's table is partial and in-frame only. The table has over 150,000 clones, about 68% seen once. Sequencing was carried out using PBMCs. Source of these receptors: a young man in good health and CMV-seronegative.

The chain recombines TRBV7-8 with TRBJ2-1, with 9 bases fitting TRBD2. V shed 1 base and J 6 bases; nucleotides not matched to a gene: 7. Germline values: CDR1 SGHVS, CDR2 FQNEAQ. The CDR3 has 16 residues. CDR3 loop: CASSLVSAGGFNEQFF. The CDR3 region has the DNA TGTGCCAGCAGCTTAGTATCAGCGGGGGGTTTCAATGAGCAGTTCTTC. The variable domain in full, completed from reference TRBV7-8 and TRBJ2-1, reads GAGVSQSPRYKVAKRGQDVALRCDPISGHVSLFWYQQALGQGPEFLTYFQNEAQLDKSGLPSDRFFAERPEGSVSTLKIQRTQQEDSAVYLCASSLVSAGGFNEQFFGPGTRLTVL.

The gene calls are TRBV28 and TRBJ2-7; maybe TRBD1 (6 bases). CDR3 length: 14 residues. Germline lookup yields CDR1 MDHEN and CDR2 SYDVKM. V shed 4 bases and J shed 3 bases, with 13 bases lying between them. CDR3: CASSSGTPVYEQYF. CDR3 DNA sequence: TGTGCCAGCAGTTCCGGGACACCAGTCTACGAGCAGTACTTC.

This chain links TRBV9 with TRBJ1-3; perhaps TRBD1 as D (6 bases). The CDR3 loop spans 15 amino acids. Per the germline V gene, CDR1 is SGDLS and CDR2 is YYNGEE. V was trimmed by 4 bases and J by 4 bases, leaving 15 bases between them. CDR3 loop: CASSPGQGYGNTIYF. Written as DNA, the CDR3 is TGTGCCAGCAGCCCCGGGCAGGGGTACGGAAACACCATATATTTT.

The chain is built from TRBV6-1 and TRBJ2-3, with D perhaps TRBD1 (5 bases). V dropped 4 bases and J dropped 4 bases, with 12 bases sitting between them. This CDR3 region has 14 residues. Per germline, CDR1 MNHNS and CDR2 SASEGT. The CDR3 region is CASSGWQGADTQYF. DNA of the CDR3: TGTGCCAGCAGTGGCTGGCAGGGTGCAGATACGCAGTATTTT.

This chain joins TRBV15 and TRBJ1-1; TRBD1 might be the D (5 bases). Germline V gene data show CDR1 as LNHNV and CDR2 as YYDKDF (reference sequence). Trimming cost V 0 bases and J 4 bases, with 9 bases left between them. The CDR3 is 14 residues long. CDR3: CATSRDRDGTEAFF. DNA of the CDR3: TGTGCCACCAGCAGAGACAGGGATGGCACTGAAGCTTTCTTT. The variable domain in full, completed from reference TRBV15 and TRBJ1-1, reads DAMVIQNPRYQVTQFGKPVTLSCSQTLNHNVMYWYQQKSSQAPKLLFHYYDKDFNNEADTPDNFQSRRPNTSFCFLDIRSPGLGDTAMYLCATSRDRDGTEAFFGQGTRLTVV.

This clone has a handful of counts. V is TRBV4-3 and J is TRBJ1-4; D unclear. Germline V lookup: CDR1 LGHNA, CDR2 YSLEER. This CDR3 contains 16 residues. The ends were cut back, 0 bases at V and 9 bases at J, with 17 bases in the middle. In DNA form, the CDR3 reads TGCGCCAGCAGCCAAGATCAGAGAGCAGCGGGCAAAAAACTGTTTTTT. It is translated as CASSQDQRAAGKKLFF.

The genes are TRBV6-5 and TRBJ2-7, with D possibly TRBD2 on 5 matching bases. Germline V gene sequence: CDR1 MNHEY, CDR2 SVGAGI. V was cut by 2 bases and J by 0 bases, with 11 bases left in between. This CDR3 region has 15 residues. The DNA of the CDR3 is TGTGCCAGCAGTTACGCGGGCCAAGCCTCCTACGAGCAGTACTTC. This sequence encodes CASSYAGQASYEQYF.

This clone showed up just once. The rearrangement joins TRBV5-1 to TRBJ2-5; 7 bases are shared with TRBD2. The CDR3 is 15 residues long. Germline assignment: CDR1 SGHRS and CDR2 YFSETQ. Trimming took 1 base from V and 1 from J; bases not matched to a gene: 4. Written as DNA, the CDR3 is TGCGCCAGCAGCTTGAGTTCGGGGGGCCAAGAGACCCAGTACTTC. Its protein is CASSLSSGGQETQYF.

The genes are TRBV5-1 and TRBJ1-1, with 8 bases lining up with TRBD1. CDR1 is SGHRS, CDR2 YFSETQ, per germline. The CDR3 length is 15 residues. V lost 3 bases to trimming and J lost 3 bases; unmatched junction nucleotides: 7. The CDR3, as DNA: TGCGCCAGCAGCTCCCTTTACAGGGGGGACACTGAAGCTTTCTTT. It yields the protein CASSSLYRGDTEAFF. The entire variable domain, with the rest obtained from reference TRBV5-1 and TRBJ1-1, is as follows: KAGVTQTPRYLIKTRGQQVTLSCSPISGHRSVSWYQQTPGQGLQFLFEYFSETQRNKGNFPGRFSGRQFSNSRSEMNVSTLELGDSALYLCASSSLYRGDTEAFFGQGTRLTVV.

This clone was recorded a few times. The CDR3 DNA reads as TGTGCCAGCAGCCAAGGAAGAGGGTATGGCTACACCTTC. Encoded protein: CASSQGRGYGYTF. This chain uses TRBV14 with TRBJ1-2, with no clear D. The CDR3 has 13 amino acids. Germline V gene sequence: CDR1 SGHDN, CDR2 FVKESK. The V end lost 1 base, the J end lost 5 bases, and 8 bases lay between the germline ends. Variable domain in full (rest from reference TRBV14 and TRBJ1-2): EAGVTQFPSHSVIEKGQTVTLRCDPISGHDNLYWYRRVMGKEIKFLLHFVKESKQDESGMPNNRFLAERTGGTYSTLKVQPAELEDSGVYFCASSQGRGYGYTFGSGTRLTVV.

This clone was seen many times. The genes are TRBV7-9 and TRBJ2-7, with TRBD2 matching over 9 bases. The V gene end was trimmed by 5 bases and the J gene end by 6 bases; junction bases not matched to a gene: 11. This CDR3 has 15 amino acids. Per the germline V gene, CDR1 is SEHNR and CDR2 is FQNEAQ (reference sequence). CDR3 sequence (DNA): TGTGCCAGCAGCCCCCAGGCGGGGGGGTTACTCGAGCAGTACTTC. Residues: CASSPQAGGLLEQYF.

The V gene is TRBV7-2, the J gene TRBJ2-1; maybe TRBD2 (5 bases). With 1 base removed from V and 2 bases from J, the gap between germline ends came to 6 bases. This CDR3 has 14 amino acids. CDR1 and CDR2 from the germline V gene are SGHTA and FQGNSA. CDR3 DNA sequence: TGTGCCAGCAGCTTAGACGGGGCCTACAATGAGCAGTTCTTC. This codes for CASSLDGAYNEQFF.